Below, 8 T cell receptor beta chains from the same sample are listed, as sequenced in a study of radiotherapy plus CTLA-4 blockade in lung cancer. Sequencing was performed with immunoSEQ multiplex PCR; in TCRdb, only in-frame clones are kept and a portion is missing. The profile shows approximately 33,000 clones, about 78% of them singletons. The input for sequencing was peripheral blood, taken from a patient treated with radiotherapy plus ipilimumab. The receptors derive from a human donor with non-small cell lung cancer who had stable disease on radiotherapy plus ipilimumab.

J is TRBJ2-2 and V is TRBV18, with D unclear. CDR1 and CDR2 from the germline V gene are KGHSH and LQKENI. This CDR3 has 16 residues. V was clipped by 1 base and J by 2 bases, with 11 bases between them. DNA of the CDR3: TGTGCCAGCTCACCACGCTCAGAAGCTAACACCGGGGAGCTGTTTTTT. The encoded protein is CASSPRSEANTGELFF.

This chain links TRBV4-1 with TRBJ1-2, with D unresolved. Trimming left V 0 bases short and J 4 bases short, with 9 bases between. The CDR3 has 14 amino acids. Germline-derived CDR1 and CDR2 are MGHRA and YSYEKL. The CDR3 region is CASSQDRAGYGYTF. CDR3 in DNA: TGCGCCAGCAGCCAAGATAGGGCTGGCTATGGCTACACCTTC.

The rearrangement links TRBV11-2 to TRBJ1-2; 9 nucleotides align to TRBD1. The germline CDR1 and CDR2 sequences are SGHAT and FQNNGV. This CDR3 spans 15 amino acids. V shed 3 bases, J shed 5 bases, and the junction held 7 bases outside the gene matches. The CDR3 DNA reads TGTGCCAGCAGCTTCGCCCCCGGGACAGGGTATGGCTACACCTTC. This encodes CASSFAPGTGYGYTF.

A single count supports this clone. CDR3 protein: CASSFGKGKNQPQHF. The CDR3 nucleotides are TGTGCCAGCAGCTTTGGAAAGGGGAAGAATCAGCCCCAGCATTTT. The J gene is TRBJ1-5, the V gene TRBV7-9, with D maybe TRBD1 (5 bases). Germline CDR1 SEHNR, CDR2 FQNEAQ (reference sequence). Trimming shortened V by 3 bases and J by 4 bases, and 13 bases separated the two germline ends. The CDR3 has 15 residues.

This clone is a singleton in its sample. V and J are TRBV5-1 and TRBJ2-3; 7 bases are shared with TRBD1. Germline loops: CDR1 SGHRS, CDR2 YFSETQ. The junction had 5 bases not matched to a gene; V was cut back by 5 bases and J by 2 bases. The CDR3 runs to 14 residues. The CDR3 reads CASSSTGNTDTQYF. CDR3 in DNA: TGCGCCAGCAGTTCGACAGGGAACACAGATACGCAGTATTTT.

The chain combines TRBV29-1 with TRBJ1-2, with a possible D match to TRBD1 (6 bases). The CDR3 consists of 13 residues. The V end lost 3 bases, the J end lost 5 bases, and 13 bases lay between the germline ends. CDR1 SQVTM and CDR2 ANQGSEA come from the germline V gene. CDR3 amino acids: CSVDRTGRYGYTF. The CDR3 nucleotides are TGCAGCGTTGACCGAACAGGGAGGTATGGCTACACCTTC. Filled out from reference TRBV29-1 and TRBJ1-2, the complete variable domain reads SAVISQKPSRDICQRGTSLTIQCQVDSQVTMMFWYRQQPGQSLTLIATANQGSEATYESGFVIDKFPISRPNLTFSTLTVSNMSPEDSSIYLCSVDRTGRYGYTFGSGTRLTVV.

This clone was detected a few times. The J gene is TRBJ1-1, the V gene TRBV6-5, with TRBD1 matching over 9 bases. In germline, CDR1 is MNHEY, CDR2 SVGAGI. The V gene end was trimmed by 4 bases and the J gene end by 10 bases; junction bases not matched to a gene: 16. CDR3 length: 16 residues. In DNA, the CDR3 is TGTGCCAGCAGTTTCGGACAGGGGAGCATAGGTTTTGTAGCTTTCTTT. Translated, it gives CASSFGQGSIGFVAFF.

The chain uses TRBV7-2 and TRBJ1-5, with TRBD1 as a possible D gene (5 bases). Trimming stripped 5 bases from V and 2 bases from J, with 13 bases between. CDR1 and CDR2 from the germline V gene are SGHTA and FQGNSA. The CDR3 contains 15 residues. The DNA of the CDR3 is TGTGCCAGCAGCCAGATGGGAGGGGGCAATCAGCCCCAGCATTTT. The encoded protein is CASSQMGGGNQPQHF. Variable domain in full (rest from reference TRBV7-2 and TRBJ1-5): GAGVSQSPSNKVTEKGKDVELRCDPISGHTALYWYRQSLGQGLEFLIYFQGNSAPDKSGLPSDRFSAERTGGSVSTLTIQRTQQEDSAVYLCASSQMGGGNQPQHFGDGTRLSIL.